This T cell receptor (beta chain) was profiled in a study of blood T cell repertoires in COVID-19. Study-wide context: Some COVID-19 samples were acute and others convalescent; all came from the United States, Italy and Spain. Sample material is recorded as cDNA or gDNA derived from T cells, B-cell-depleted T cells, or PBMCs.

The CDR3 contains 15 residues. Per the germline V gene, CDR1 is SGHRS and CDR2 is YFSETQ. J was trimmed by 2 bases and V by 4 bases; bases with no gene match: 8. Measured with immunoSEQ multiplex PCR; TCRdb has only the in-frame clones, and not every one. The repertoire holds approximately 12,000 clones, with 80% to 90% as singletons. The specimen sequenced was peripheral blood. J is TRBJ1-2 and V is TRBV5-1; 7 nucleotides line up with TRBD1. The receptor's source is a woman in her fifties or sixties with acute or convalescent COVID-19. CDR3 coding DNA: TGCGCCAGCAGCCAAGCAGGGGGGAACAACTATGGCTACACCTTC. Translation gives CASSQAGGNNYGYTF.